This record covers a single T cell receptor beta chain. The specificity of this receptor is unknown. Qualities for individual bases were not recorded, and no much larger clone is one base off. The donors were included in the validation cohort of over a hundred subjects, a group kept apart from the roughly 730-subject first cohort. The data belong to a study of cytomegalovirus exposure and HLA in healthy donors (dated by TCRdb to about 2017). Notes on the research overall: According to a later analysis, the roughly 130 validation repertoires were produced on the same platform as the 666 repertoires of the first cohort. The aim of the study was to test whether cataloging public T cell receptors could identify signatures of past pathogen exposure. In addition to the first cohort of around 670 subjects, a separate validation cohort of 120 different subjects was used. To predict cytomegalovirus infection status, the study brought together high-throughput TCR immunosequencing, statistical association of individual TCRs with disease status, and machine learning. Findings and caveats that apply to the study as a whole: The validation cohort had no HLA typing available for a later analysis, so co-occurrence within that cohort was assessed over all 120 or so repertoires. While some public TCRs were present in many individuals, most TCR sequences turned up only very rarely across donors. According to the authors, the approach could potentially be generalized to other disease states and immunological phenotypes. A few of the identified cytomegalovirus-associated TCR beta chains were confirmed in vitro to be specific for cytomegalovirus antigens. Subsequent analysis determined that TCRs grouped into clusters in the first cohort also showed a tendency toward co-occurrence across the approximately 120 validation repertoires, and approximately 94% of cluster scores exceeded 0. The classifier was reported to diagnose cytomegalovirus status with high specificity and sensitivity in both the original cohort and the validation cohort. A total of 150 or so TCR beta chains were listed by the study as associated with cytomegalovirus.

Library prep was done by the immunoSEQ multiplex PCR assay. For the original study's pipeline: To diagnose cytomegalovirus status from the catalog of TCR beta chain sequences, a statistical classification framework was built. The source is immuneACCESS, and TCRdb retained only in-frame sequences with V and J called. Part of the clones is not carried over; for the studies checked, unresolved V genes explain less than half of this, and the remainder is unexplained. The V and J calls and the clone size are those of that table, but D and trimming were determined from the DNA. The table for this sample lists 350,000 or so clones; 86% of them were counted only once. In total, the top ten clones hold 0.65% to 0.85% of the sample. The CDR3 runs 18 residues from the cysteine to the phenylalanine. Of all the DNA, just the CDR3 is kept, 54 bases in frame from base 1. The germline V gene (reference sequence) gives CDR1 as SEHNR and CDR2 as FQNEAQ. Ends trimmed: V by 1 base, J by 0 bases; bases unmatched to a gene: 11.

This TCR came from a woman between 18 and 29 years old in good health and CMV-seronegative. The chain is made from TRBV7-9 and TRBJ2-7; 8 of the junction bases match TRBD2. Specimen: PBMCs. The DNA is TGTGCCAGCAGCTTAGGTAACATATTAGCGGGGAACTCCTACGAGCAGTACTTC. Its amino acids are CASSLGNILAGNSYEQYF.